This T cell receptor beta chain was identified in a study of cytomegalovirus exposure and HLA in healthy donors. CDR1 is MRHNA, CDR2 SNTAGT, per germline. Trimming cost V 3 bases and J 9 bases, with 13 bases left between them. The CDR3 contains 13 residues. Study-wide results and limits: A few V segments could not be told apart, such as TRBV6-2 and TRBV6-3, and were left out.

In this sample, this clone turned up a few times. As yet, its antigen is unknown. The study ran its PCR with 60 Vbeta and 13 Jbeta primers. Clones were sequenced by immunoSEQ multiplex PCR, and TCRdb holds only the in-frame ones, with some missing. The table records 210,000 or so clones, roughly 73% of them present only once. The sample taken for sequencing was PBMCs. The rearrangement links TRBV6-4 to TRBJ2-3; D unresolved. This clonotype was obtained from a boy younger than 18 in good health and CMV-seronegative. The chain's CDR3 is CASSEEVRRTQYF. The CDR3 DNA reads TGTGCCAGCAGTGAAGAGGTGCGCCGGACGCAGTATTTT.